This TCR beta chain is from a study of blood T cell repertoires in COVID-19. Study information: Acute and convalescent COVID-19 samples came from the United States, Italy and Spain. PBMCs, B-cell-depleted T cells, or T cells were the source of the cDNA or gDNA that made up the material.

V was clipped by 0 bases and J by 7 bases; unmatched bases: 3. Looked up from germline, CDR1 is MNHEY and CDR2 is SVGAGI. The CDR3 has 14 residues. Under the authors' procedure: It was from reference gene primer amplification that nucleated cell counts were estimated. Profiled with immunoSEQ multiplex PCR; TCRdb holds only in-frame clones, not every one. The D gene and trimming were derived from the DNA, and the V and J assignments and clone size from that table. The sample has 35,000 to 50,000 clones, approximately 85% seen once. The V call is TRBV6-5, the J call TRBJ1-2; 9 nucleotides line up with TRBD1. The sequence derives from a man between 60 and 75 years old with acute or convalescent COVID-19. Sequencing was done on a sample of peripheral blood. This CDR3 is CASSYSSTGGGYTF. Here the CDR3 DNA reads TGTGCCAGCAGTTACTCTTCGACAGGGGGTGGCTACACCTTC.